The 32 T cell receptor beta chains reported below all come from one sample, sequenced in a study of T cell responses to AZD1222 COVID-19 vaccine. Assay used: immunoSEQ multiplex PCR; TCRdb lists only in-frame clones, some missing. The sample has roughly 98,000 clones, about 88% seen once. The sample consisted of peripheral blood, taken 28 days after the second AZD1222 dose. These receptors all stem from an adult who received the AZD1222 COVID-19 vaccine.

This clone was detected a few times. CDR3 amino acids: CASSEALTGREETQYF. CDR3 DNA sequence: TGTGCCAGCAGTGAGGCCCTGACAGGGAGGGAAGAGACCCAGTACTTC. This sequence joins TRBV6-1 and TRBJ2-5, with D perhaps assigned TRBD1 or TRBD2 (7 bases each). The CDR3 length is 16 residues. Per the germline V gene, CDR1 is MNHNS and CDR2 is SASEGT. V lost 3 bases and J lost 3, with 17 bases in between.

This clone was picked up one time. The gene calls are TRBV5-1 and TRBJ1-1; D ambiguous. The germline CDR1 and CDR2 sequences are SGHRS and YFSETQ. The CDR3 runs to 15 residues. The ends were cut back, 0 bases at V and 1 base at J, with 10 bases in the middle. CDR3 in DNA: TGCGCCAGCAGCTTGGCCGTAGGGCGGAACACTGAAGCTTTCTTT. Its protein product is CASSLAVGRNTEAFF.

With respect to this clone: Compared with germline, one end of the junction differs, possibly owing to a read error. The chain recombines TRBV10-3 with TRBJ2-3; no firm D call. CDR1 ENHRY and CDR2 SYGVKD come from the germline V gene. The CDR3 consists of 13 residues. The CDR3 DNA reads as TGTGCCGTCAGGCAGGCGCCCACAGATACGCAGTATTTT. Translation gives CAVRQAPTDTQYF.

The CDR3 nucleotides are TGCAGCGTTCAGGCTGGGGCCAACGTCCTGACTTTC. This gives the protein CSVQAGANVLTF. The chain recombines TRBV29-1 with TRBJ2-6; D uncertain. Germline assignment: CDR1 SQVTM and CDR2 ANQGSEA. Trimming took 5 bases from V and 2 from J, leaving 4 bases between them. The CDR3 is 12 amino acids. Combining the CDR3 with reference TRBV29-1 and TRBJ2-6 gives the whole variable domain SAVISQKPSRDICQRGTSLTIQCQVDSQVTMMFWYRQQPGQSLTLIATANQGSEATYESGFVIDKFPISRPNLTFSTLTVSNMSPEDSSIYLCSVQAGANVLTFGAGSRLTVL.

The rearrangement joins TRBV12-5 to TRBJ2-7; D might be TRBD2 (5 bases). CDR1 and CDR2 (germline): LGHNT, FRNRAP. This CDR3 region has 16 residues. V was clipped by 3 bases and J by 0 bases, with 15 bases between them. The CDR3 sequence is CASGLGDATSSYEQYF. CDR3 nucleotide sequence: TGTGCTAGTGGTTTAGGAGATGCCACTAGCTCCTACGAGCAGTACTTC. The full variable domain, rest sourced from reference TRBV12-5 and TRBJ2-7, is DARVTQTPRHKVTEMGQEVTMRCQPILGHNTVFWYRQTMMQGLELLAYFRNRAPLDDSGMPKDRFSAEMPDATLATLKIQPSEPRDSAVYFCASGLGDATSSYEQYFGPGTRLTVT.

The genes are TRBV18 and TRBJ2-7; D gene unclear. The germline CDR1 and CDR2 sequences are KGHSH and LQKENI. The ends were cut back, 1 base at V and 3 bases at J, with 7 bases in the middle. The length of the CDR3 is 13 residues. CDR3: CASSPLDVYEQYF. The CDR3 DNA sequence: TGTGCCAGCTCACCACTTGATGTCTACGAGCAGTACTTC.

This clone was counted once. The chain employs TRBV7-9 and TRBJ2-3; 7 bases agree with TRBD1. CDR1 and CDR2 (germline): SEHNR, FQNEAQ (reference sequence). The CDR3 covers 15 residues. Unmatched junction bases numbered 6, after V lost 4 bases and J lost 2 bases. CDR3 sequence (DNA): TGTGCCAGCAGCTCATTGACAGGGTTCACAGATACGCAGTATTTT. Its translation is CASSSLTGFTDTQYF.

This chain links TRBV5-1 with TRBJ2-7; no reliable D call. Deletions cut 2 bases from V and 0 bases from J, with 9 bases between. CDR3 length equals 14 residues. CDR1 and CDR2 from the germline V gene are SGHRS and YFSETQ. CDR3 amino acids: CASSFTSSSYEQYF. CDR3 nucleotides: TGCGCCAGCAGCTTTACGAGTAGCTCCTACGAGCAGTACTTC.

This clone appeared a single time. The chain joins TRBV28 to TRBJ1-2; 9 nucleotides agree with TRBD1. Per germline, CDR1 MDHEN and CDR2 SYDVKM. V trimming: 5 bases; J trimming: 6 bases; junction bases outside the gene matches: 16. CDR3 size: 17 residues. DNA for the CDR3: TGTGCCAGCAGTCCCACACAGGGGGCGGGAGGTCGCGATGGCTACACCTTC. Translation gives CASSPTQGAGGRDGYTF.

The rearrangement links TRBV7-3 to TRBJ2-3; tentatively, D is TRBD2 (6 bases). The CDR3 has 15 amino acids. Trimming took 2 bases from V and 2 from J, leaving 11 bases between them. CDR1 and CDR2 from the germline V gene are SGHTA and FQGTGA. Written as DNA, the CDR3 is TGTGCCAGCAGCTTAGGGGCGGGGACCACAGATACGCAGTATTTT. This gives the protein CASSLGAGTTDTQYF.

This chain links TRBV7-2 with TRBJ2-7, with D tentatively TRBD2 (6 bases). The CDR3 spans 15 residues. CDR1 SGHTA and CDR2 FQGNSA come from the germline V gene. V lost 1 base, J lost 5 bases, and 15 bases lay in between. The CDR3: CASSLVWRGADEQYF. The CDR3 nucleotides are TGTGCCAGCAGCTTAGTATGGCGGGGAGCGGACGAGCAGTACTTC.

The V call is TRBV6-5, the J call TRBJ1-2; D might be TRBD1 (6 bases). This CDR3 spans 14 amino acids. CDR1 and CDR2 from the germline V gene are MNHEY and SVGAGI. Trimming pared 6 bases from V and 4 bases from J, leaving 15 bases between. CDR3 nucleotides: TGTGCCAGCAGGGGGGCGAATTCTCTCTATGGCTACACCTTC. This translates into CASRGANSLYGYTF.

The chain combines TRBV7-9 with TRBJ2-1; D is tentatively TRBD1 or TRBD2 (5 bases each). The CDR3 has 12 residues. The V gene lost 1 base and the J gene lost 14 bases, with 12 bases spanning the gap. Germline CDR1 reads SEHNR; CDR2 reads FQNEAQ (reference sequence). The CDR3 nucleotides read TGTGCCAGCAGCTTAGAGAGGGGATCGGAGTTCTTC. Its translation: CASSLERGSEFF.

This clone was counted between two and nine times. V usage is TRBV3-1 (or the pseudogene TRBV3-2) and J usage is TRBJ2-1; 8 bases agree with TRBD2. The CDR3 has 14 residues. The trim removed 6 bases at V and 8 bases at J, leaving 9 bases unmatched. Germline V gives CDR1 LGHDT, CDR2 YNNKEL (reference sequence). As DNA, the CDR3 is TGTGCCAGCAGTCCTCACGTACTAGCGGATGAGCAGTTCTTC. Translating gives CASSPHVLADEQFF.

V gene TRBV30 combines with J gene TRBJ1-1; 7 bases fit TRBD1. The CDR3 consists of 13 residues. Looked up from germline, CDR1 is GTSNPN and CDR2 is SVGIG (reference sequence). J lost 1 base, V lost 8 bases, and 7 bases had no gene match. The CDR3 DNA reads TGTGCCGGGCAAAGGGGGCAGAACACTGAAGCTTTCTTT. It translates to CAGQRGQNTEAFF.

The rearrangement joins TRBV29-1 to TRBJ2-5; 9 bases align to TRBD2. The CDR3 has 15 residues. V shed 6 bases, J shed 5 bases, and the junction held 13 bases outside the gene matches. Germline V gene data show CDR1 as SQVTM and CDR2 as ANQGSEA. The chain's CDR3 is CSVQGLAGTQETQYF. CDR3 sequence (DNA): TGCAGCGTCCAAGGCCTAGCGGGGACCCAGGAGACCCAGTACTTC. The complete variable domain, with remaining parts taken from reference TRBV29-1 and TRBJ2-5, reads SAVISQKPSRDICQRGTSLTIQCQVDSQVTMMFWYRQQPGQSLTLIATANQGSEATYESGFVIDKFPISRPNLTFSTLTVSNMSPEDSSIYLCSVQGLAGTQETQYFGPGTRLLVL.

The V and J genes are TRBV7-2 and TRBJ2-1, with 8 bases that match TRBD1. J lost 6 bases, V lost 8 bases, and 9 bases had no gene match. Looked up from germline, CDR1 is SGHTA and CDR2 is FQGNSA. This CDR3 is built from 14 residues. The CDR3 DNA is TGTGCCAGCGTCGCGGACAGGGTGGGCAATGAGCAGTTCTTC. Residues: CASVADRVGNEQFF.

This sequence joins TRBV6-2 or TRBV6-3 and TRBJ1-5; D gene unclear. The V gene lost 5 bases and the J gene lost 6 bases, with 14 bases spanning the gap. CDR1 MNHEY and CDR2 SVGEGT come from the germline V gene. The CDR3 is made up of 14 amino acids. DNA of the CDR3: TGTGCCAGCAGTCACCTTGAATTTATTCAGCCCCAGCATTTT. This encodes CASSHLEFIQPQHF.

The chain carries TRBV29-1 and TRBJ2-4, with TRBD2 identical over 7 bases. The CDR3 is 14 amino acids. The germline V gene encodes CDR1 SQVTM and CDR2 ANQGSEA. J gave up 1 base and V 5 bases, and 5 bases lay outside the gene matches. CDR3 loop: CSVRAGEAKNIQYF. CDR3 nucleotide sequence: TGCAGCGTTCGGGCGGGAGAGGCCAAAAACATTCAGTACTTC.

The chain employs TRBV5-4 and TRBJ2-1; possibly TRBD2 for D (6 bases). The CDR3 has 15 residues. The V end was cut by 0 bases, the J end by 4 bases, with 11 bases between. CDR1 is SGHNT, CDR2 YYREEE, per germline (reference sequence). CDR3 in amino acids: CASSLVGTAYNEQFF. DNA of the CDR3: TGTGCCAGCAGCTTGGTTGGGACTGCATACAATGAGCAGTTCTTC.

The gene calls are TRBV2 and TRBJ1-5; TRBD1 agrees at 10 bases. The CDR3 is made up of 14 amino acids. J lost 3 bases, V lost 10 bases, and 6 bases had no gene match. CDR1 SNHLY and CDR2 FYNNEI come from the germline V gene. The CDR3 sequence: CATKTGGVNQPQHF. For the CDR3, the DNA is TGTGCCACCAAGACAGGGGGCGTCAATCAGCCCCAGCATTTT.

The J gene is TRBJ2-3, the V gene TRBV9; D not certain. With 0 bases removed from V and 5 bases from J, the gap between germline ends came to 10 bases. The CDR3 is 14 residues long. In germline, CDR1 is SGDLS, CDR2 YYNGEE. CDR3: CASSVDSGGDTQYF. The CDR3 DNA reads as TGTGCCAGCAGCGTAGATTCAGGTGGAGATACGCAGTATTTT.

This chain uses TRBV11-3 with TRBJ1-1; TRBD1 is a possible D gene (6 bases). The length of the CDR3 is 14 residues. The V and J ends lost 0 bases and 1 base respectively, with 6 bases between them. CDR1 SGHNT and CDR2 YENEEA come from the germline V gene. For the CDR3, the DNA is TGTGCCAGCAGCTTAGAACAGGGGAACACTGAAGCTTTCTTT. Amino acid sequence: CASSLEQGNTEAFF.

The chain combines TRBV10-3 with TRBJ1-1; possibly TRBD1 for D (6 bases). Trimming took off 6 bases at V and 5 bases at J, with 22 bases between the two ends. Germline V CDR1 and CDR2: ENHRY, SYGVKD. CDR3 length equals 16 residues. Written as DNA, the CDR3 is TGTGCCATCAGCGCCCCAACAGGGACGGGGCGGACTGAAGCTTTCTTT. Protein sequence: CAISAPTGTGRTEAFF.

A remark on this clone: This sample also contains other DNA sequences that code for the same CDR3. V gene TRBV9 combines with J gene TRBJ2-3; D is tentatively TRBD1 or TRBD2 (6 bases each). Looked up from germline, CDR1 is SGDLS and CDR2 is YYNGEE. V was cut by 0 bases and J by 2 bases, with 10 bases left in between. The CDR3 contains 15 residues. The CDR3 region has the DNA TGTGCCAGCAGCGTAGTGGGGGGCACCACAGATACGCAGTATTTT. This translates into CASSVVGGTTDTQYF.

The J gene is TRBJ1-5, the V gene TRBV4-3; no clear D gene. Germline CDR1 LGHNA, CDR2 YSLEER. This CDR3 contains 13 residues. Trimming left V 1 base short and J 6 bases short, with 7 bases between. The CDR3 is CASSQVAGQPQHF. The CDR3 DNA reads as TGCGCCAGCAGCCAAGTAGCAGGTCAGCCCCAGCATTTT.

J is TRBJ2-5 and V is TRBV6-5; TRBD2 matches 8 bases. V was clipped by 5 bases and J by 5 bases; unmatched bases: 7. The CDR3 has 14 amino acids. Germline CDR1 and CDR2: MNHEY and SVGAGI. The CDR3 loop is CASSLLAATETQYF. The CDR3 DNA reads as TGTGCCAGCAGTCTACTAGCGGCCACGGAGACCCAGTACTTC.

J is TRBJ2-3 and V is TRBV11-2; possibly TRBD2 for D (6 bases). CDR3 size: 14 residues. Germline V gene data show CDR1 as SGHAT and CDR2 as FQNNGV. The germline V and J ends were trimmed by 1 base and 4 bases, with 9 bases remaining between them. The CDR3 is CASSLAGDPDTQYF. CDR3 bases: TGTGCCAGCAGCTTAGCGGGGGACCCAGATACGCAGTATTTT.

This chain uses TRBV19 with TRBJ2-1, with TRBD2 matching 9 bases. This CDR3 has 18 residues. Germline V gene sequence: CDR1 LNHDA, CDR2 SQIVND (reference sequence). Trimming at V came to 2 bases and at J to 15 bases, leaving 23 bases not matched to a gene. The CDR3 coding sequence is TGTGCCAGTAGTATATATCCCCGATCGGTAGCGGGAGATCGGGCGCGGTTCTTC. Residues: CASSIYPRSVAGDRARFF.

V gene TRBV19 combines with J gene TRBJ2-2; D is ambiguous. This CDR3 has 14 amino acids. V was cut by 8 bases and J by 0 bases, with 10 bases left in between. Germline CDR1 is LNHDA and CDR2 is SQIVND (reference sequence). Written as DNA, the CDR3 is TGTGCCAGTCGACGGAGCGCGAACACCGGGGAGCTGTTTTTT. Protein sequence: CASRRSANTGELFF.

The V and J genes are TRBV2 and TRBJ2-7; 7 bases agree with TRBD2. Germline V gene lookup returns CDR1 SNHLY and CDR2 FYNNEI. The CDR3 is 13 residues long. V lost 7 bases and J lost 6; bases outside the gene matches: 9. The CDR3 region has the DNA TGTGCCAGCAAAGGGAACCCGGGGGGCGAGCAGTACTTC. This codes for CASKGNPGGEQYF.

V and J are TRBV10-3 and TRBJ2-7; 10 positions agree with TRBD2. The CDR3 is 16 amino acids. The V gene end was trimmed by 7 bases and the J gene end by 0 bases; junction bases not matched to a gene: 9. Germline loops: CDR1 ENHRY, CDR2 SYGVKD. The CDR3 region has the DNA TGTGCCATCACGGCTAGCGGGGGAAAGGGCTCCTACGAGCAGTACTTC. Encoded protein: CAITASGGKGSYEQYF.